These 9 T cell receptor beta chains were sequenced from one sample in a study of shared clonotypes between healthy human individuals. Clones were read by immunoSEQ multiplex PCR, and TCRdb kept only the in-frame ones, dropping some. The repertoire holds more than 2 million clones, with around 96% as singletons. CD8 cells classed as naive were CD45RO-negative and positively selected for CCR7, excluding terminally differentiated effector memory CD45RA+ cells. Material for sequencing was naive CD8+ T cells sorted from blood. These receptors were obtained from a young man in good health.

The rearrangement joins TRBV7-9 to TRBJ1-1; D not certain. Germline CDR1 reads SEHNR; CDR2 reads FQNEAQ (reference sequence). Trimming took 5 bases from V and 0 from J, leaving 13 bases between them. This CDR3 contains 15 residues. CDR3 sequence reads: CASSEGVHLNTEAFF. The CDR3 nucleotides read TGTGCCAGCAGCGAAGGAGTACATCTGAACACTGAAGCTTTCTTT.

CDR3 DNA sequence: TGTGCCAGCGGAGTTTTGGGCGACAGGGTGGGGGGAGAGACCCAGTACTTC. Amino acid sequence: CASGVLGDRVGGETQYF. The chain is built from TRBV28 and TRBJ2-5; D possibly corresponds to TRBD1 (7 bases). The germline gives CDR1 MDHEN, CDR2 SYDVKM. V was cut by 8 bases and J by 4 bases, with 26 bases left in between. The CDR3 consists of 17 residues.

This chain's CDR3 is CASSRDRGPDTQYF. DNA for the CDR3: TGTGCCAGCAGTAGGGACAGGGGGCCCGATACGCAGTATTTT. The J gene is TRBJ2-3, the V gene TRBV27; 12 nucleotides agree with TRBD1. CDR1 MNHEY and CDR2 SMNVEV come from the germline V gene (reference sequence). The J segment lost 6 bases and the V segment lost 5 bases, leaving 3 bases of the junction unmatched. This CDR3 comprises 14 residues.

The chain uses TRBV7-9 and TRBJ2-3, with a weak D call TRBD2 (5 bases). This CDR3 region has 14 residues. Germline V lookup: CDR1 SEHNR, CDR2 FQNEAQ (reference sequence). Trimming left V 5 bases short and J 5 bases short, with 14 bases between. CDR3 coding DNA: TGTGCCAGCAGCCCAGACGGGGTATTAGATACGCAGTATTTT. This translates into CASSPDGVLDTQYF. Drawing the rest from reference TRBV7-9 and TRBJ2-3, the complete variable domain is DTGVSQNPRHKITKRGQNVTFRCDPISEHNRLYWYRQTLGQGPEFLTYFQNEAQLEKSRLLSDRFSAERPKGSFSTLEIQRTEQGDSAMYLCASSPDGVLDTQYFGPGTRLTVL.

This clone was observed a single time. The chain recombines TRBV30 with TRBJ2-2; possibly TRBD1 for D (6 bases). The germline V and J ends were trimmed by 3 bases and 0 bases, with 8 bases remaining between them. Looked up from germline, CDR1 is GTSNPN and CDR2 is SVGIG (reference sequence). CDR3 size: 14 residues. This CDR3 reads CAWRDSTNTGELFF. The CDR3 DNA is TGTGCCTGGAGGGACAGTACGAACACCGGGGAGCTGTTTTTT.

The J gene is TRBJ1-2, the V gene TRBV6-5; 7 bases are shared with TRBD1. Germline V gene data show CDR1 as MNHEY and CDR2 as SVGAGI. The CDR3 extends over 12 amino acids. V trimming: 7 bases; J trimming: 8 bases; junction bases outside the gene matches: 7. The CDR3: CASKKGAGGYTF. The CDR3 DNA sequence: TGTGCCAGCAAAAAGGGGGCAGGAGGCTACACCTTC.

CDR3 loop: CASSLPGAPYEQYF. Written as DNA, the CDR3 is TGTGCCAGCAGCTTGCCAGGGGCCCCCTACGAGCAGTACTTC. This chain joins TRBV7-9 and TRBJ2-7; tentatively, D is TRBD1 (6 bases). Germline V gives CDR1 SEHNR, CDR2 FQNEAQ (reference sequence). Trimming pared 3 bases from V and 2 bases from J, leaving 11 bases between. CDR3 length: 14 residues. The full variable domain, rest sourced from reference TRBV7-9 and TRBJ2-7, is DTGVSQNPRHKITKRGQNVTFRCDPISEHNRLYWYRQTLGQGPEFLTYFQNEAQLEKSRLLSDRFSAERPKGSFSTLEIQRTEQGDSAMYLCASSLPGAPYEQYFGPGTRLTVT.

J is TRBJ2-5 and V is TRBV6-5; weak D call: TRBD1 (6 bases). V lost 0 bases to trimming and J lost 4 bases, with 12 bases between them. Germline CDR1 reads MNHEY; CDR2 reads SVGAGI. This CDR3 comprises 15 residues. CDR3 bases: TGTGCCAGCAGTTACTCCGCAGGGGTGGGAGAGACCCAGTACTTC. Translating gives CASSYSAGVGETQYF.

This clone has just a few counts. Other DNA sequences in this specimen translate into the identical CDR3. This chain joins TRBV5-1 and TRBJ1-1; 8 bases align to TRBD1. Unmatched junction bases numbered 2, after V lost 4 bases and J lost 0 bases. Germline loops: CDR1 SGHRS, CDR2 YFSETQ. CDR3 length: 14 amino acids. The CDR3 DNA reads as TGCGCCAGCAGCCGGGACAGGTTGAACACTGAAGCTTTCTTT. Translating gives CASSRDRLNTEAFF.